The 18 T cell receptor beta chains given below trace back to one sample, sequenced in a study of shared clonotypes between healthy human individuals. Sequencing was performed with immunoSEQ multiplex PCR; in TCRdb, only in-frame clones are kept and a portion is missing. The sample lists about 1,900,000 clones, over 85% occurring once. Naive CD8 cells lacked CD45RO, underwent positive selection for CCR7 and left out terminally differentiated effector memory CD45RA+ cells. Material for sequencing was naive CD8+ T cells sorted from blood. These receptor sequences come from a young man in good health.

With respect to this clone: This sample also contains other DNA sequences that code for the same CDR3. The chain uses TRBV11-3 and TRBJ2-1; tentatively, D is TRBD1 (6 bases). Germline-derived CDR1 and CDR2 are SGHNT and YENEEA. Trimming took off 0 bases at V and 0 bases at J, with 6 bases between the two ends. The CDR3 contains 15 residues. CDR3 coding DNA: TGTGCCAGCAGCTTAGAGGGGGCCTCCTACAATGAGCAGTTCTTC. It is translated as CASSLEGASYNEQFF.

This clone was observed once. This chain connects TRBV11-2 to TRBJ2-5; possible D gene TRBD1, 5 bases. The CDR3 has 16 amino acids. The V end lost 1 base, the J end lost 0 bases, and 12 bases lay between the germline ends. CDR1 and CDR2 (germline): SGHAT, FQNNGV. In DNA, the CDR3 is TGTGCCAGCAGCTTAGGGGGCAGCCTCGACCAAGAGACCCAGTACTTC. Encoded protein: CASSLGGSLDQETQYF.

This clone came up once. The chain joins TRBV10-2 to TRBJ1-2; 7 bases agree with TRBD1. Germline CDR1 WSHSY, CDR2 SAAADI. Losses at the gene ends were 2 bases for V and 4 bases for J; bases not matched to a gene: 4. The CDR3 runs to 14 residues. The CDR3 is CASSEPGTAYGYTF. Here the CDR3 DNA reads TGCGCCAGCAGTGAGCCGGGGACAGCCTATGGCTACACCTTC.

The CDR3: CASSFEGNSYEQYF. The CDR3 DNA reads as TGTGCCAGCTCATTTGAGGGGAACTCCTACGAGCAGTACTTC. The rearrangement uses TRBV18 and TRBJ2-7; the D call may be TRBD1 or TRBD2 (5 bases each). Germline-derived CDR1 and CDR2 are KGHSH and LQKENI. CDR3 length equals 14 residues. Deletions cut 5 bases from V and 0 bases from J, with 11 bases between.

The chain links TRBV4-3 to TRBJ1-1; no firm D call. The V gene's germline CDR1 is LGHNA and CDR2 YSLEER. Trimming stripped 3 bases from V and 1 base from J, with 6 bases between. CDR3 length: 13 amino acids. Here the CDR3 reads CASSQSANTEAFF. For the CDR3, the DNA is TGCGCCAGCAGCCAGTCAGCGAACACTGAAGCTTTCTTT.

With regard to this clone: Other nucleotide sequences from this sample produce the same CDR3. This rearrangement joins TRBV28 to TRBJ1-2; D perhaps matches TRBD1 (6 bases). The V end was cut by 3 bases, the J end by 4 bases, with 12 bases between. Germline values: CDR1 MDHEN, CDR2 SYDVKM. The length of the CDR3 is 14 residues. The CDR3 spells CASSFVTGTYGYTF. Written as DNA, the CDR3 is TGTGCCAGCAGTTTCGTAACAGGGACCTATGGCTACACCTTC.

This clone appeared a single time. The genes are TRBV14 and TRBJ2-3; unclear D gene. The CDR3 spans 13 residues. The ends were cut back, 1 base at V and 5 bases at J, with 7 bases in the middle. CDR1 SGHDN and CDR2 FVKESK come from the germline V gene. CDR3 region: CASSQVSLDTQYF. The CDR3 nucleotides read TGTGCCAGCAGCCAAGTCTCTCTAGATACGCAGTATTTT. Drawing the rest from reference TRBV14 and TRBJ2-3, the complete variable domain is EAGVTQFPSHSVIEKGQTVTLRCDPISGHDNLYWYRRVMGKEIKFLLHFVKESKQDESGMPNNRFLAERTGGTYSTLKVQPAELEDSGVYFCASSQVSLDTQYFGPGTRLTVL.

The chain is built from TRBV6-6 and TRBJ2-7, with 12 bases that match TRBD2. Trimming took 5 bases from V and 5 from J; bases not matched to a gene: 7. The CDR3 sequence is 15 residues long. The germline V gene has CDR1 MNHNY and CDR2 SVGAGI (reference sequence). The DNA of the CDR3 is TGTGCCAGCAGTCGACTAGCGGGAGACGACGACGAGCAGTACTTC. As protein: CASSRLAGDDDEQYF.

The genes are TRBV5-5 and TRBJ1-5; perhaps TRBD1 as D (5 bases). Germline lookup yields CDR1 SGHKS and CDR2 YYEKEE (reference sequence). The CDR3 contains 14 residues. Deletions cut 4 bases from V and 5 bases from J, with 13 bases between. The CDR3 reads CASSPGRDYQPQHF. CDR3 bases: TGTGCCAGCAGCCCGGGAAGGGACTATCAGCCCCAGCATTTT.

The chain recombines TRBV6-1 with TRBJ2-7; no clear D. This CDR3 contains 13 residues. Trimming cost V 3 bases and J 3 bases, with 9 bases left between them. From germline, CDR1 is MNHNS and CDR2 SASEGT. This chain's CDR3 is CASSDFSNYEQYF. Here the CDR3 DNA reads TGTGCCAGCAGTGATTTTTCCAACTACGAGCAGTACTTC.

This chain uses TRBV11-2 with TRBJ2-7; TRBD2 agrees at 9 bases. The junction had 7 bases not matched to a gene; V was cut back by 0 bases and J by 4 bases. Germline lookup yields CDR1 SGHAT and CDR2 FQNNGV. CDR3 length: 16 residues. The CDR3: CASSLDLSGGWYEQYF. The CDR3 coding sequence is TGTGCCAGCAGCTTAGATCTGAGCGGGGGGTGGTACGAGCAGTACTTC.

The J gene is TRBJ2-4, the V gene TRBV6-5, with TRBD1 matching over 9 bases. V was clipped by 3 bases and J by 7 bases; unmatched bases: 7. The CDR3 extends over 15 amino acids. Germline V gene data show CDR1 as MNHEY and CDR2 as SVGAGI. This chain's CDR3 is CASSYYSGTGNIQYF. The CDR3 DNA is TGTGCCAGCAGTTATTATTCAGGGACAGGGAACATTCAGTACTTC.

This clone was seen only a few times. The genes are TRBV19 and TRBJ1-2; TRBD1 matches 10 bases. CDR1 and CDR2 from the germline V gene are LNHDA and SQIVND (reference sequence). The trim removed 5 bases at V and 4 bases at J, leaving 4 bases unmatched. The CDR3 totals 14 residues. Here the CDR3 reads CASSLTGGGYGYTF. The CDR3 DNA sequence: TGTGCCAGTAGTCTGACAGGGGGCGGCTATGGCTACACCTTC.

The chain joins TRBV7-9 to TRBJ2-1, with 7 bases lining up with TRBD2. The CDR3 runs 16 residues. Germline values: CDR1 SEHNR, CDR2 FQNEAQ (reference sequence). Unmatched junction bases numbered 12, after V lost 7 bases and J lost 3 bases. The CDR3 protein is CASTLERAGIYNEQFF. In DNA, the CDR3 is TGTGCCAGCACACTAGAGCGAGCGGGGATCTACAATGAGCAGTTCTTC.

With regard to this clone: At one end, the junction sequence differs from germline, possibly due to a read error. The V gene is TRBV5-1, the J gene TRBJ2-7, with 8 bases that match TRBD2. CDR1 is SGHRS, CDR2 YFSETQ, per germline. This CDR3 is 14 amino acids long. CDR3 nucleotide sequence: TGCGCCAGCAGCTTGCAGACTAGCGCCTACAAGCAGTACTTC. It yields the protein CASSLQTSAYKQYF.

The gene calls are TRBV28 and TRBJ1-4, with D possibly being TRBD1 (5 bases). This CDR3 comprises 15 residues. The V gene lost 6 bases and the J gene lost 6 bases, with 17 bases spanning the gap. Looked up from germline, CDR1 is MDHEN and CDR2 is SYDVKM. CDR3: CASRYISGGYEKLFF. Here the CDR3 DNA reads TGTGCCAGCAGATACATCTCCGGGGGGTATGAAAAACTGTTTTTT. Using reference TRBV28 and TRBJ1-4 for the parts outside the CDR3, the full variable domain is DVKVTQSSRYLVKRTGEKVFLECVQDMDHENMFWYRQDPGLGLRLIYFSYDVKMKEKGDIPEGYSVSREKKERFSLILESASTNQTSMYLCASRYISGGYEKLFFGSGTQLSVL.

V gene TRBV13 combines with J gene TRBJ2-1, with D unresolved. This CDR3 comprises 14 residues. Trimming stripped 0 bases from V and 5 bases from J, with 8 bases between. The germline V gene encodes CDR1 PRHDT and CDR2 FYEKMQ (reference sequence). Here the CDR3 reads CASSLGVGDNEQFF. The CDR3 DNA reads as TGTGCCAGCAGCTTAGGAGTCGGAGACAATGAGCAGTTCTTC.

V gene TRBV6-1 combines with J gene TRBJ1-3; perhaps TRBD1 as D (6 bases). This CDR3 is 16 amino acids long. Trimming took off 4 bases at V and 0 bases at J, with 13 bases between the two ends. Per germline, CDR1 MNHNS and CDR2 SASEGT. The CDR3 DNA reads TGTGCCAGCAGTGCCAGGACAGCGAGCTCTGGAAACACCATATATTTT. Translating gives CASSARTASSGNTIYF.